This is a list of T cell receptor beta chains from one sample in a study of T cells in Graves' hyperthyroidism and ophthalmopathy. Using its own MiXCR run on the multiplex PCR reads, TCRdb lists one record per CDR3 protein. The sample holds about 400,000 distinct CDR3 sequences, more than 20% seen once. The sample consisted of blood. The receptor source for this set is a man over 45 with Graves' hyperthyroidism. Both conserved end residues are part of each CDR3. D genes are given only for firm matches. Size values are once, few and many counts, or a class for expanded clones, and some rows have none.

d_gene,abundance,j_gene,v_gene,CDR3aa,CDR3nt
.,.,TRBJ2-2,TRBV11-1,CASSLRTTGELFF,TGTGCCAGCAGCTTAAGGACAACCGGGGAGCTGTTTTTT
TRBD1,.,TRBJ2-7,TRBV5-5,CASSLEQGDTYEQYF,TGTGCCAGCAGCTTGGAGCAGGGGGATACCTACGAGCAGTACTTC
TRBD1,.,TRBJ2-4,TRBV10-3,CAISSGTGANENIQYF,TGTGCCATCAGTTCCGGGACAGGGGCCAACGAAAACATTCAGTACTTC
.,.,TRBJ1-3,TRBV5-5,CASSIVVSGNTIYF,TGTGCCAGCAGCATAGTGGTCTCTGGAAACACCATATATTTT
.,many,TRBJ2-7,TRBV5-5,CASSFNGWYEQYF,TGTGCCAGCAGCTTCAACGGTTGGTACGAGCAGTACTTC
.,.,TRBJ1-1,TRBV12-5,CASGFDTNTEAFF,TGTGCTAGTGGTTTCGACACGAACACTGAAGCTTTCTTT
.,many,TRBJ2-7,TRBV7-9,CASSRVAYEQYF,TGTGCCAGCAGCCGTGTCGCCTACGAGCAGTACTTC
.,few,TRBJ2-7,TRBV2,CASSDSTRAGEQYF,TGTGCCAGCAGTGATAGTACCAGGGCGGGCGAGCAGTACTTC
TRBD1,many,TRBJ1-1,TRBV20-1,CSARTGSTEAFF,TGCAGTGCGAGGACAGGCAGCACTGAAGCTTTCTTT
TRBD2,few,TRBJ2-7,TRBV5-6,CASKREGTYEQYF,TGTGCCAGCAAACGGGAGGGAACCTACGAGCAGTACTTC
.,.,TRBJ2-1,TRBV19,CASRVGGSYNEQFF,TGTGCCAGTAGAGTAGGAGGGTCCTACAATGAGCAGTTCTTC
.,many,TRBJ2-3,TRBV5-1,CASSPTRDTQYF,TGCGCCAGCAGCCCAACGAGGGATACGCAGTATTTT
TRBD2,.,TRBJ2-7,TRBV11-2,CASSISSGSPYEQYF,TGTGCCAGCAGTATCTCTAGCGGGAGTCCCTACGAGCAGTACTTC
TRBD1,.,TRBJ2-6,TRBV5-1,CASSLWGQGASGANVLTF,TGCGCCAGCAGCTTGTGGGGACAGGGGGCTTCTGGGGCCAACGTCCTGACTTTC
.,few,TRBJ2-5,TRBV27,CASSLGSGTQETQYF,TGTGCCAGCAGTTTAGGGTCAGGGACCCAAGAGACCCAGTACTTC
.,.,TRBJ2-1,TRBV4-1,CASSQVIQGPYNEQFF,TGCGCCAGCAGCCAAGTCATACAAGGGCCTTACAATGAGCAGTTCTTC
.,many,TRBJ1-5,TRBV2,CASSEAVGGSNQPQHF,TGTGCCAGCAGTGAAGCGGTCGGAGGGAGCAATCAGCCCCAGCATTTT
TRBD2,many,TRBJ2-7,TRBV11-2,CASSLVASGVYEQYF,TGTGCCAGCAGCTTAGTCGCTAGCGGAGTCTACGAGCAGTACTTC
TRBD2,many,TRBJ2-3,TRBV11-3,CASSSTSGRGDTQYF,TGTGCCAGCAGCAGTACTAGCGGGAGAGGAGATACGCAGTATTTT
.,few,TRBJ1-3,TRBV19,CASRAAATGRSGNTIYF,TGTGCCAGTAGAGCGGCTGCGACAGGCCGCTCTGGAAACACCATATATTTT
TRBD1,.,TRBJ1-1,TRBV11-2,CASSSRDRGRLAEAFF,TGTGCCAGCAGCAGCCGGGACAGGGGGAGATTGGCTGAAGCTTTCTTT
.,.,TRBJ1-1,TRBV5-6,CASSFLRENTEAFF,TGTGCCAGCAGCTTCCTCAGGGAGAACACTGAAGCTTTCTTT
TRBD2,.,TRBJ2-1,TRBV27,CASSLWTSGKYNEQFF,TGTGCCAGCAGTTTATGGACTAGCGGGAAATACAATGAGCAGTTCTTC
TRBD2,.,TRBJ2-7,TRBV20-1,CSARGTSGSSRHEQYF,TGCAGTGCTAGAGGAACTAGCGGGAGCTCGAGGCACGAGCAGTACTTC
.,many,TRBJ2-3,TRBV28,CASSRLLRTDTQYF,TGTGCCAGCAGCCGACTTTTACGCACAGATACGCAGTATTTT
.,few,TRBJ2-6,TRBV7-9,CASSLALGISGANVLTF,TGTGCCAGCAGCTTAGCGTTAGGGATCTCTGGGGCCAACGTCCTGACTTTC
.,once,TRBJ2-1,TRBV3-1,CASSLTALNEDEQFF,TGTGCCAGCAGCCTCACCGCATTGAATGAGGATGAGCAGTTCTTC
.,few,TRBJ2-7,TRBV28,CASRTFEGSGEQYF,TGTGCCAGCAGGACATTTGAGGGGTCGGGGGAGCAGTACTTC
TRBD1,.,TRBJ2-7,TRBV20-1,CSARDPDRGNEQYF,TGCAGTGCTAGAGATCCTGACAGGGGTAACGAGCAGTACTTC
.,many,TRBJ2-1,TRBV18,CASSPEERYNEQFF,TGTGCCAGCTCACCGGAGGAGCGGTACAATGAGCAGTTCTTC
.,.,TRBJ2-5,TRBV9,CASSVGRNKETQYF,TGTGCCAGCAGCGTAGGGCGGAATAAAGAGACCCAGTACTTC
.,few,TRBJ1-1,TRBV6-1,CASKASFTLEAFF,TGTGCCAGCAAGGCGTCTTTTACGCTTGAAGCTTTCTTT
.,few,TRBJ1-2,TRBV28,CASSGFNYGYTF,TGTGCCAGCAGTGGGTTCAACTATGGCTACACCTTC
.,few,TRBJ1-1,TRBV11-2,CASSLGPSSRGNTEAFF,TGTGCCAGCAGCTTAGGCCCCAGCAGCAGGGGTAACACTGAAGCTTTCTTT
.,few,TRBJ1-2,TRBV4-1,CASSQEDREDYGYTF,TGCGCCAGCAGCCAAGAAGATCGGGAGGACTATGGCTACACCTTC
TRBD1,few,TRBJ1-6,TRBV2,CASSIGTGGNSPLHF,TGTGCCAGCAGTATTGGGACAGGGGGCAATTCACCCCTCCACTTT
TRBD2,.,TRBJ2-3,TRBV5-1,CASSAKLAGGSTDTQYF,TGCGCCAGCAGCGCGAAACTAGCGGGAGGTAGCACAGATACGCAGTATTTT
TRBD2,.,TRBJ2-1,TRBV6-1,CASSLRTSGSYNEQFF,TGTGCCAGCAGTCTTCGGACTAGCGGGTCCTACAATGAGCAGTTCTTC
.,.,TRBJ1-1,TRBV6-1,CASREDRLNTEAFF,TGTGCCAGCAGAGAAGACAGGTTGAACACTGAAGCTTTCTTT
TRBD2,few,TRBJ2-4,TRBV27,CASSPGPAGGAKNIQYF,TGTGCCAGCAGTCCCGGTCCGGCGGGGGGTGCCAAAAACATTCAGTACTTC
.,.,TRBJ1-5,TRBV10-3,CAISESQGAGQPQHF,TGTGCCATCAGTGAGTCGCAGGGAGCGGGCCAGCCCCAGCATTTT
TRBD1,.,TRBJ2-1,TRBV24-1,CATNSGTGTSYNEQFF,TGTGCCACCAACTCGGGGACAGGGACCTCCTACAATGAGCAGTTCTTC